This T cell receptor (beta chain) originates from a study of high-grade serous ovarian cancer treatment subgroups. Tumor tissue was taken before any definitive surgery or chemotherapy was given. The method was immunoSEQ multiplex PCR; TCRdb's version includes in-frame clones alone and lacks a portion of them. The data contain about 2,700 clones, under 85% of them singletons. V lost 0 bases and J lost 5, with 10 bases in between. Germline V gene sequence: CDR1 SGHAT, CDR2 FQNNGV. The CDR3 sequence is 14 residues long. Sample: tumor tissue. This TCR was recovered from a human donor with high-grade serous ovarian cancer. This chain uses TRBV11-2 with TRBJ2-5; D might be TRBD2 (6 bases). As DNA, the CDR3 is TGTGCCAGCAGCTTAGAGGGGAGGTCCGAGACCCAGTACTTC. It specifies CASSLEGRSETQYF.